A single sample is the source of the 28 T cell receptor beta chains below, sequenced in a study of blood T cell repertoires in COVID-19 (dated by TCRdb to 2020 to 2021). Libraries were made using the immunoSEQ multiplex PCR assay. Here the immuneACCESS table is served through TCRdb, limited to in-frame sequences with V and J called. Missing clones are a known gap in these copies; in checked studies unresolved V genes cover under half, and the rest lacks a known reason. Within this sample are 90,000 to 130,000 clones, with 70% to 80% of them counted one time only. Jointly, the top ten make up around 7.3% of the sample. The sample was peripheral blood. These receptors were collected from a woman between 55 and 75 years old with acute or convalescent COVID-19.

The V and J genes are TRBV7-9 and TRBJ1-1, with D perhaps TRBD1 (6 bases). Germline CDR1 and CDR2: SEHNR and FQNEAQ (reference sequence). The CDR3 spans 13 residues. V shed 5 bases and J shed 6 bases, with 13 bases lying between them. The CDR3 DNA sequence: TGTGCCAGCAGCGCGAAGTACAGGGCTGAAGCTTTCTTT. Translating it yields CASSAKYRAEAFF.

This clone has more than one count but fewer than ten. The chain couples TRBV5-1 to TRBJ2-7; D unresolved. The germline V and J ends were trimmed by 0 bases and 3 bases, with 10 bases remaining between them. From germline, CDR1 is SGHRS and CDR2 YFSETQ. The CDR3 extends over 14 amino acids. CDR3 in amino acids: CASSLASGNYEQYF. Here the CDR3 DNA reads TGCGCCAGCAGCTTGGCCTCAGGAAACTACGAGCAGTACTTC.

A few counts support this clone. This chain's CDR3 is CASSREERNTEAFF. CDR3 bases: TGTGCCAGCTCACGCGAAGAAAGGAACACTGAAGCTTTCTTT. The V and J genes are TRBV18 and TRBJ1-1; D remains ambiguous. The CDR3 is 14 amino acids. V lost 4 bases, J lost 1 base, and 10 bases lay in between. The germline V gene encodes CDR1 KGHSH and CDR2 LQKENI.

The rearrangement links TRBV5-4 to TRBJ1-6, with a possible D match to TRBD1 (6 bases). The CDR3 totals 16 residues. Trimming shortened V by 3 bases and J by 6 bases, and 16 bases separated the two germline ends. Germline V lookup: CDR1 SGHNT, CDR2 YYREEE (reference sequence). CDR3 sequence: CASSSRGGGSNSPLHF. The CDR3 DNA follows: TGTGCCAGCAGCTCTAGAGGGGGGGGTAGTAATTCACCCCTCCACTTT. Using reference TRBV5-4 and TRBJ1-6 for the parts outside the CDR3, the full variable domain is ETGVTQSPTHLIKTRGQQVTLRCSSQSGHNTVSWYQQALGQGPQFIFQYYREEENGRGNFPPRFSGLQFPNYSSELNVNALELDDSALYLCASSSRGGGSNSPLHFGNGTRLTVT.

This chain uses TRBV6-5 with TRBJ2-5; possible D gene TRBD2, 6 bases. The length of the CDR3 is 14 residues. V shed 6 bases and J shed 1 base, with 12 bases lying between them. Germline V lookup: CDR1 MNHEY, CDR2 SVGAGI. This CDR3 is CASRSGTRQETQYF. CDR3 nucleotide sequence: TGTGCCAGCAGGTCTGGGACTCGCCAAGAGACCCAGTACTTC.

The V gene is TRBV7-2, the J gene TRBJ2-1, with a weak D call TRBD2 (7 bases). The CDR3 extends over 14 amino acids. V shed 0 bases and J shed 6 bases, with 9 bases lying between them. Germline values: CDR1 SGHTA, CDR2 FQGNSA. CDR3 region: CASSLAGGLNEQFF. DNA of the CDR3: TGTGCCAGCAGCTTAGCGGGGGGGCTCAATGAGCAGTTCTTC.

This clone was seen at least ten times. V and J are TRBV5-1 and TRBJ1-2; the D gene is possibly TRBD1 (5 bases). Deletions cut 0 bases from V and 2 bases from J, with 11 bases between. From germline, CDR1 is SGHRS and CDR2 YFSETQ. The CDR3 is made up of 15 amino acids. This CDR3 is CASSLGSGMNYGYTF. Here the CDR3 DNA reads TGCGCCAGCAGCTTGGGGTCAGGGATGAACTATGGCTACACCTTC.

In its sample, this clone was seen once. The chain carries TRBV27 and TRBJ1-2; 7 positions match TRBD1. CDR1 is MNHEY and CDR2 is SMNVEV in the germline V gene (reference sequence). V lost 6 bases and J lost 7; bases outside the gene matches: 8. CDR3 size: 13 residues. CDR3 sequence: CASSFDRVGGYTF. The CDR3 nucleotides read TGTGCCAGCAGCTTCGACAGGGTTGGTGGCTACACCTTC.

The chain combines TRBV5-8 with TRBJ1-4; possibly TRBD1 for D (6 bases). The CDR3 covers 15 residues. V was pared by 4 bases and J by 3 bases, with 13 bases between. Germline-derived CDR1 and CDR2 are SGHTS and YDEGEE. The CDR3 region has the DNA TGTGCCAGCAGCGATACAGGGTTGGCTAATGAAAAACTGTTTTTT. Translation gives CASSDTGLANEKLFF.

The J gene is TRBJ2-7, the V gene TRBV18; D possibly corresponds to TRBD2 (6 bases). The CDR3 spans 14 residues. Germline V gives CDR1 KGHSH, CDR2 LQKENI. V was cut by 3 bases and J by 3 bases, with 12 bases left in between. CDR3 DNA: TGTGCCAGCTCACCGTCGGAGGGAGTCTACGAGCAGTACTTC. Protein: CASSPSEGVYEQYF.

The gene calls are TRBV25-1 and TRBJ2-3; 7 positions match TRBD2. This CDR3 contains 14 residues. The germline V gene encodes CDR1 MGHDK and CDR2 SYGVNS. V shed 6 bases, J shed 0 bases, and the junction held 3 bases outside the gene matches. CDR3 region: CASSGGGSTDTQYF. The DNA of the CDR3 is TGTGCCAGCAGCGGGGGAGGGAGCACAGATACGCAGTATTTT.

This sequence joins TRBV11-2 and TRBJ1-1; the D gene is possibly TRBD1 (5 bases). Trimming removed 5 bases at V and 0 bases at J, with 16 bases between. The germline CDR1 and CDR2 sequences are SGHAT and FQNNGV. The CDR3 is 16 amino acids. The CDR3 is CASSQGGPEMNTEAFF. The CDR3 nucleotides read TGTGCCAGCAGCCAGGGTGGGCCGGAGATGAACACTGAAGCTTTCTTT.

The chain uses TRBV28 and TRBJ1-2, with D possibly being TRBD1 (5 bases). This CDR3 is 14 amino acids long. V dropped 3 bases and J dropped 4 bases, with 12 bases sitting between them. From germline, CDR1 is MDHEN and CDR2 SYDVKM. As DNA, the CDR3 is TGTGCCAGCAGTTTGATCAGGGCAACCTATGGCTACACCTTC. This codes for CASSLIRATYGYTF.

The V call is TRBV18, the J call TRBJ2-7, with 8 bases aligning to TRBD1. The CDR3 extends over 14 amino acids. Germline-derived CDR1 and CDR2 are KGHSH and LQKENI. After removal of 6 bases from V and 4 bases from J, the junction contained 8 bases not matched to a gene. CDR3 sequence (DNA): TGTGCCAGCTCGCCCGGGACAGGTACATACGAGCAGTACTTC. Protein product: CASSPGTGTYEQYF.

There are many counts of this clone. The J gene is TRBJ1-2, the V gene TRBV30; D is uncertain. The V end lost 7 bases, the J end lost 4 bases, and 16 bases lay between the germline ends. The V gene's germline CDR1 is GTSNPN and CDR2 SVGIG (reference sequence). CDR3 length equals 13 residues. The CDR3 DNA reads TGTGCCTACCCACACGTTCTAGGCTATGGCTACACCTTC. Encoded protein: CAYPHVLGYGYTF.

The CDR3 region is CASSPTTGQGLFQYF. CDR3 sequence (DNA): TGCGCCAGCAGCCCAACCACCGGACAGGGGCTATTCCAGTACTTC. The chain combines TRBV5-1 with TRBJ2-7, with TRBD1 matching over 9 bases. Germline assignment: CDR1 SGHRS and CDR2 YFSETQ. The CDR3 is 15 residues long. V lost 4 bases to trimming and J lost 10 bases; unmatched junction nucleotides: 15.

J is TRBJ2-5 and V is TRBV11-2; no clear D. The germline V gene encodes CDR1 SGHAT and CDR2 FQNNGV. Trimming cost V 0 bases and J 9 bases, with 14 bases left between them. The CDR3 consists of 14 residues. The CDR3 nucleotides are TGTGCCAGCAGCTTAGATAATCTCGCGATGCCCCAGTACTTC. Protein product: CASSLDNLAMPQYF.

This rearrangement joins TRBV6-6 to TRBJ2-5; unclear D gene. Per germline, CDR1 MNHNY and CDR2 SVGAGI (reference sequence). This CDR3 contains 12 residues. Trimming pared 4 bases from V and 5 bases from J, leaving 8 bases between. The CDR3 bases are TGTGCCAGCAGTTCCAATGTTGAGACCCAGTACTTC. It specifies CASSSNVETQYF.

V is TRBV11-2 and J is TRBJ2-1, with 8 nucleotides matching TRBD1. This CDR3 contains 16 residues. Per the germline V gene, CDR1 is SGHAT and CDR2 is FQNNGV. With 2 bases clipped from V and 8 bases from J, the junction kept 11 bases outside the gene matches. The CDR3: CASSLQQGVWGHEQFF. As DNA, the CDR3 is TGTGCCAGCAGCTTACAACAGGGGGTGTGGGGGCATGAGCAGTTCTTC. Looking up the rest from reference TRBV11-2 and TRBJ2-1 gives the full variable domain: EAGVAQSPRYKIIEKRQSVAFWCNPISGHATLYWYQQILGQGPKLLIQFQNNGVVDDSQLPKDRFSAERLKGVDSTLKIQPAKLEDSAVYLCASSLQQGVWGHEQFFGPGTRLTVL.

This chain uses TRBV9 with TRBJ2-3; D not certain. The CDR3 length is 13 residues. Trimming left V 3 bases short and J 0 bases short, with 5 bases between. Germline values: CDR1 SGDLS, CDR2 YYNGEE. The CDR3 loop reads CASSAPSTDTQYF. Written as DNA, the CDR3 is TGTGCCAGCAGCGCCCCTAGCACAGATACGCAGTATTTT.

This clone was picked up one time. This chain links TRBV6-1 with TRBJ1-3, with unresolved D. The CDR3 runs to 14 residues. The V gene lost 3 bases and the J gene lost 0 bases, with 6 bases spanning the gap. From germline, CDR1 is MNHNS and CDR2 SASEGT. This chain's CDR3 is CASSDQASGNTIYF. DNA of the CDR3: TGTGCCAGCAGTGATCAAGCCTCTGGAAACACCATATATTTT.

This clone was found once. The gene calls are TRBV30 and TRBJ1-1; perhaps TRBD1 as D (5 bases). V lost 0 bases, J lost 4 bases, and 18 bases lay in between. From germline, CDR1 is GTSNPN and CDR2 SVGIG (reference sequence). This CDR3 has 16 amino acids. CDR3 sequence reads: CAWSVRVSYSGTEAFF. In DNA form, the CDR3 reads TGTGCCTGGAGTGTCAGGGTATCTTATTCGGGCACTGAAGCTTTCTTT.

This chain joins TRBV19 and TRBJ2-7, with no clear D. The CDR3 totals 11 residues. Germline CDR1 reads LNHDA; CDR2 reads SQIVND (reference sequence). V lost 3 bases, J lost 7 bases, and 7 bases lay in between. CDR3 bases: TGTGCCAGTAGTATTGGGCGTGAGCAGTACTTC. Amino acid sequence: CASSIGREQYF.

This chain's CDR3 is CASSYLSTTEAFF. Written as DNA, the CDR3 is TGTGCCAGCAGTTACCTGAGTACCACTGAAGCTTTCTTT. The chain uses TRBV6-2 or TRBV6-3 and TRBJ1-1; D is uncertain. The CDR3 spans 13 residues. V lost 2 bases and J 4 bases, leaving 8 bases between the germline ends. Germline CDR1 is MNHEY and CDR2 is SVGEGT.

At least ten counts were recorded for this clone. The CDR3 nucleotides are TGCGCCAGCAGAAGCGTACTTCGGACAGGGAGAACTGAAGCTTTCTTT. Translating gives CASRSVLRTGRTEAFF. This chain connects TRBV4-1 to TRBJ1-1; 8 bases match TRBD1. V trimming: 6 bases; J trimming: 5 bases; junction bases outside the gene matches: 14. CDR1 and CDR2 from the germline V gene are MGHRA and YSYEKL. The CDR3 runs 16 residues.

This rearrangement joins TRBV28 to TRBJ1-2; 8 bases match TRBD1. Trimming cost V 8 bases and J 4 bases; bases outside gene matches: 6. CDR1 and CDR2 from the germline V gene are MDHEN and SYDVKM. The CDR3 has 13 residues. The CDR3 protein is CASWDRYSYGYTF. The CDR3 DNA reads as TGTGCCAGCTGGGACAGGTACTCCTATGGCTACACCTTC.

At least ten counts were recorded for this clone. The chain joins TRBV6-2 or TRBV6-3 to TRBJ1-6, with TRBD1 matching over 7 bases. The germline V gene encodes CDR1 MNHEY and CDR2 SVGEGT. The CDR3 length is 15 residues. V trimming: 6 bases; J trimming: 7 bases; junction bases outside the gene matches: 9. CDR3 sequence: CASSLPDRENSPLHF. The CDR3 DNA reads as TGTGCCAGCAGCCTCCCCGACAGGGAGAATTCACCCCTCCACTTT.

The chain couples TRBV4-1 to TRBJ2-7, with 9 bases that match TRBD2. The J segment lost 5 bases and the V segment lost 0 bases, leaving 11 bases of the junction unmatched. CDR3 length equals 17 residues. Germline V gives CDR1 MGHRA, CDR2 YSYEKL. CDR3 sequence (DNA): TGCGCCAGCAGCCAAGAATATAGGACAGAGCGGGGGGACGAGCAGTACTTC. It translates to CASSQEYRTERGDEQYF.